This section outlines one TCR beta chain sequence together with its context. Its antigen is not known. The sample is drawn from a study of breast tumors, draining lymph nodes, adjacent tissues. Study-wide points: Data only fit, rather than demonstrated, lymph node origin of most tumor T cells. Tumor repertoires ranked between lymph nodes and nontumor tissue in diversity, with V and J gene preferences.

Breast cancer patients provided tissue from their axillary draining lymph nodes. The CDR3 covers 11 residues. Trimming took off 0 bases at V and 10 bases at J, with 7 bases between the two ends. Looked up from germline, CDR1 is SGHTA and CDR2 is FQGNSA. Via MiXCR, TCRdb re-called the multiplex PCR reads, giving one row per CDR3 protein. Of 80,000 to 130,000 distinct CDR3 sequences in the sample, approximately 22% were seen once. The specimen sequenced was axillary lymph node tissue. The genes are TRBV7-2 and TRBJ2-7; D not resolved. The receptor's source is a female donor with breast cancer. Some clones in this sample may be carry-over from other donors' samples. CDR3 in amino acids: CASSLATRQYF. The CDR3 region has the DNA TGTGCCAGCAGCTTAGCAACGCGTCAGTACTTC.